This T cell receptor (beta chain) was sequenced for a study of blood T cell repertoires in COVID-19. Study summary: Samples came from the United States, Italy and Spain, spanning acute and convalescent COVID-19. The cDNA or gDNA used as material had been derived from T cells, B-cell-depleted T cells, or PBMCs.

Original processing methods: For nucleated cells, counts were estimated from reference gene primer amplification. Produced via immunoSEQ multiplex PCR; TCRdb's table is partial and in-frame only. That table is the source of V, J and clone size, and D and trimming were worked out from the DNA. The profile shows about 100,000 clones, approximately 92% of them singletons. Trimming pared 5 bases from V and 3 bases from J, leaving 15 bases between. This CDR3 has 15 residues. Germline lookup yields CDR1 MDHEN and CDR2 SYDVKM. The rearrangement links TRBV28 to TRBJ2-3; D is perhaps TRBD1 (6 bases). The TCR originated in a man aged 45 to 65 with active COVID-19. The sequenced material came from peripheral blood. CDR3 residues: CASSPDSLGTDTQYF. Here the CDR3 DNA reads TGTGCCAGCAGTCCGGACAGCCTGGGGACAGATACGCAGTATTTT.